This TCR beta chain stems from a study of shared clonotypes between healthy human individuals. Generated by immunoSEQ multiplex PCR, the TCRdb table keeps only in-frame clones and is missing some. The sample shows around 1.5 million clones, around 98% of them seen only once. The CDR3 sequence is 15 residues long. Germline-derived CDR1 and CDR2 are MNHEY and SMNVEV (reference sequence). V was shortened by 5 bases and J by 0 bases, with 8 bases between the two germline ends. This rearrangement joins TRBV27 to TRBJ2-6, with a weak D call TRBD2 (5 bases). The sequenced sample was naive CD4+ T cells sorted from blood. Subset in this sample: CD45RA+ positively selected. The sequence was obtained from a man under 40 in good health. CDR3: CASSPGSSGANVLTF. The DNA for the CDR3 is TGTGCCAGCAGTCCGGGAAGCTCTGGGGCCAACGTCCTGACTTTC. Full variable domain (remainder filled in from reference TRBV27 and TRBJ2-6): EAQVTQNPRYLITVTGKKLTVTCSQNMNHEYMSWYRQDPGLGLRQIYYSMNVEVTDKGDVPEGYKVSRKEKRNFPLILESPSPNQTSLYFCASSPGSSGANVLTFGAGSRLTVL.